This T cell receptor (beta chain) emerged from a study of cytomegalovirus exposure and HLA in healthy donors. The PCR had 60 Vbeta and 13 Jbeta primers. Using immunoSEQ multiplex PCR, the repertoire was profiled, and TCRdb retains in-frame clones only, with some absent. Of some 130,000 clones in the sample, around nine tenths are singletons; the top ten hold 4% to 6.5%. J lost 7 bases, V lost 5 bases, and 6 bases had no gene match. The CDR3 has 13 residues. Germline CDR1 reads MNHEY; CDR2 reads SMNVEV (reference sequence). Turning to this clone: The antigen remains undetermined.

Overall study findings and caveats: Most TCRs appeared rarely, but some public TCRs recurred in many donors.

Sequencing used PBMCs. The rearrangement uses TRBV27 and TRBJ1-2; TRBD1 agrees at 8 bases. This clonotype was obtained from a woman aged 25 to 39 in good health and CMV-seronegative. CDR3 DNA: TGTGCCAGCAGTATTACAGGGGGGAGTGGCTACACCTTC. Protein: CASSITGGSGYTF.